The sequence of this T cell receptor beta chain was determined in a study of OX40 agonist ivuxolimab in advanced cancers. Study context: Three dose-escalation patients had partial responses: one with hepatocellular carcinoma and two with cutaneous melanoma. Study-wide results and caveats: In CD8+ T cells, expanded clones were on average more numerous than in CD4+.

A note on this clone: Its antigen remains unidentified. Other DNA sequences within the sample encode an identical CDR3.

Generated by immunoSEQ multiplex PCR, the TCRdb table keeps only in-frame clones and is missing some. The sample has about 61,000 clones; roughly 90% are singletons. V gave up 2 bases and J gave up 2 bases, with 9 bases separating them. The CDR3 is made up of 14 amino acids. Germline CDR1 reads SGDLS; CDR2 reads YYNGEE. V is TRBV9 and J is TRBJ2-3; tentative D call: TRBD1 (6 bases). The receptor comes from an adult with an advanced solid tumor such as melanoma, head and neck, liver or kidney cancer. The sample was CD4+ or CD8+ T cells sorted from blood, taken in a trial of the OX40 agonist ivuxolimab. CDR3 in amino acids: CASSVGGSTDTQYF. The CDR3 coding sequence is TGTGCCAGCAGCGTTGGGGGCTCCACAGATACGCAGTATTTT.